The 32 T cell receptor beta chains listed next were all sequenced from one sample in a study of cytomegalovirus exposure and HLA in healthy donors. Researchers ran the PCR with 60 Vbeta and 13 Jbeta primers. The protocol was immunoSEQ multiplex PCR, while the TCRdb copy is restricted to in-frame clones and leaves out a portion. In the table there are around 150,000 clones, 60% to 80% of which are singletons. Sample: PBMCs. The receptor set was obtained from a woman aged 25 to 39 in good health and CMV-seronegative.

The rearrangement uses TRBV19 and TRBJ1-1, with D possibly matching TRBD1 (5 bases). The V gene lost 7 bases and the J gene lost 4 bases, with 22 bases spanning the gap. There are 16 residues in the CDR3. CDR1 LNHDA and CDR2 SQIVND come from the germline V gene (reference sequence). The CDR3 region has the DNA TGTGCCAGTATTCCTCCGACAGCCCGGATAGGCACTGAAGCTTTCTTT. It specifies CASIPPTARIGTEAFF.

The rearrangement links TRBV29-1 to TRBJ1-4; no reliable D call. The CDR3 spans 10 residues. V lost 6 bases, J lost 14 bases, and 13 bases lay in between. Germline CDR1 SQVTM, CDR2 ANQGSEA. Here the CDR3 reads CSVWTGMLFF. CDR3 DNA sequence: TGCAGCGTCTGGACGGGAATGCTGTTTTTT.

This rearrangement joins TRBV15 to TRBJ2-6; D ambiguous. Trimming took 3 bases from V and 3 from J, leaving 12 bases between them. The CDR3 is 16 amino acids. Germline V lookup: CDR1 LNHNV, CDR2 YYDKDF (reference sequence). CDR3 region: CATSRTEFRGANVLTF. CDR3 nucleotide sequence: TGTGCCACCAGCAGGACTGAGTTCCGTGGGGCCAACGTCCTGACTTTC.

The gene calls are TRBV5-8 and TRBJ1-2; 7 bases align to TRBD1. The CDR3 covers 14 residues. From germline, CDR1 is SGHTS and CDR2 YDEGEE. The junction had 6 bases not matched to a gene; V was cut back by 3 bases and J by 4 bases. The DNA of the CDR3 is TGTGCCAGCAGCTACGACAGGGCTCCCTATGGCTACACCTTC. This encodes CASSYDRAPYGYTF.

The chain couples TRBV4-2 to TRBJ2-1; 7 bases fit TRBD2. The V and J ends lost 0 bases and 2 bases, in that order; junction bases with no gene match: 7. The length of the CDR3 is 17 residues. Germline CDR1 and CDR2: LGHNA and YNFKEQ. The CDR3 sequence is CASSQEGGGMPYNEQFF. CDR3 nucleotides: TGTGCCAGCAGCCAAGAGGGCGGGGGTATGCCCTACAATGAGCAGTTCTTC.

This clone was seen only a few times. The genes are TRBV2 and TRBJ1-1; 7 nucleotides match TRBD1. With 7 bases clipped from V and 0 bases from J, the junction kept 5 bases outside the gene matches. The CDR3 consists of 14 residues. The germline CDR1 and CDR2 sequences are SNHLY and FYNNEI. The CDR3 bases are TGTGCCAGCATTCAGGGGGGAATGAACACTGAAGCTTTCTTT. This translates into CASIQGGMNTEAFF.

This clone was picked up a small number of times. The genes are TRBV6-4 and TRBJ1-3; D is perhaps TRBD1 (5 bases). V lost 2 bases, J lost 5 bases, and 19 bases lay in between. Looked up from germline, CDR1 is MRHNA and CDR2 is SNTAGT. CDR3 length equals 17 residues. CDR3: CASSDPAGGGLRNTIYF. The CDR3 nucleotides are TGTGCCAGCAGTGACCCGGCTGGGGGGGGTTTGAGAAACACCATATATTTT.

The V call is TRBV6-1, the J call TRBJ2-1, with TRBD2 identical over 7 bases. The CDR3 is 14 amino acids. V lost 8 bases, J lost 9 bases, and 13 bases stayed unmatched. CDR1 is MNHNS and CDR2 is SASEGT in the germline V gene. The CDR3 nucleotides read TGTGCCAGCTTTCGACTAGCTTATCAGGGTGAGCAGTTCTTC. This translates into CASFRLAYQGEQFF.

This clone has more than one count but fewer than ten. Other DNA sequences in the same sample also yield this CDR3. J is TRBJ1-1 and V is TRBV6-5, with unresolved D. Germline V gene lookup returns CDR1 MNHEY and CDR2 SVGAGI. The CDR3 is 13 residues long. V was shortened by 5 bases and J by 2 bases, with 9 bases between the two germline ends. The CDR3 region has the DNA TGTGCCAGCAGTCGGGGTCCTAACACTGAAGCTTTCTTT. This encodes CASSRGPNTEAFF.

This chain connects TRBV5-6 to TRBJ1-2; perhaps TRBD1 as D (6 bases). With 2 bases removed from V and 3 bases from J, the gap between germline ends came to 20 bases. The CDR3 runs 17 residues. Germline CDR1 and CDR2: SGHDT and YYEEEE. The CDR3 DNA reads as TGTGCCAGCAGCTTCCGATCCAGGGGCTATTCGGACTATGGCTACACCTTC. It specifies CASSFRSRGYSDYGYTF.

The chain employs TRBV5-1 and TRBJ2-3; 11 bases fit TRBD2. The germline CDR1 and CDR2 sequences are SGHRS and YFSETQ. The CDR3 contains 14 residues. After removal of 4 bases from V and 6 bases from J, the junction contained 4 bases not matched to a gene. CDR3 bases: TGCGCCAGCAGCGCTAGCGGGGGGATTGATACGCAGTATTTT. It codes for CASSASGGIDTQYF. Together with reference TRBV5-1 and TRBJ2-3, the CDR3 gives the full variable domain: KAGVTQTPRYLIKTRGQQVTLSCSPISGHRSVSWYQQTPGQGLQFLFEYFSETQRNKGNFPGRFSGRQFSNSRSEMNVSTLELGDSALYLCASSASGGIDTQYFGPGTRLTVL.

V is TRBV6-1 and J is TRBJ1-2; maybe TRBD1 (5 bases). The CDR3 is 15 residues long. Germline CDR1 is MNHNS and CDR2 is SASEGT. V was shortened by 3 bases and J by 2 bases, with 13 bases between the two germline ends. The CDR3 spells CASSEVSGRNYGYTF. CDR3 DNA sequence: TGTGCCAGCAGTGAGGTATCAGGGAGGAACTATGGCTACACCTTC.

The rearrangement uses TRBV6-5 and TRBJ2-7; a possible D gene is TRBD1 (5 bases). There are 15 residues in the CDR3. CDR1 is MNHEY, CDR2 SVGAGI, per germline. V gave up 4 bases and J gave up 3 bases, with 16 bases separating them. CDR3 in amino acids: CASSFTGVIRYEQYF. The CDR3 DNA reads TGTGCCAGCAGTTTCACAGGTGTGATTCGCTACGAGCAGTACTTC.

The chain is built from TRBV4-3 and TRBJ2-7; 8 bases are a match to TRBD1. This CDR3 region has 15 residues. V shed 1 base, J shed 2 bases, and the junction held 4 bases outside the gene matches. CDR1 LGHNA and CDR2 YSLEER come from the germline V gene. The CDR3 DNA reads TGCGCCAGCAGCCAAGCACAGGGGGTACCCTACGAGCAGTACTTC. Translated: CASSQAQGVPYEQYF.

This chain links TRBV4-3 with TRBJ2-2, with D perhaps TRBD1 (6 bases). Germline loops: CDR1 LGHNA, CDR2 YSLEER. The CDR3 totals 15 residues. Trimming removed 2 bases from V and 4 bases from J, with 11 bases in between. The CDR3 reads CASSQTQGGTGELFF. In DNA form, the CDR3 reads TGCGCCAGCAGCCAAACACAGGGTGGCACCGGGGAGCTGTTTTTT.

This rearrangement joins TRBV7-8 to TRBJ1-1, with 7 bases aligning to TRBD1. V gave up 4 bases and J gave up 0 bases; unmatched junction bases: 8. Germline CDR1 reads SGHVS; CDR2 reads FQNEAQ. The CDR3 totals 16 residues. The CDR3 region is CASSSRTGRLNTEAFF. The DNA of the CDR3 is TGTGCCAGCAGCTCGAGGACAGGCCGATTGAACACTGAAGCTTTCTTT.

The CDR3 DNA follows: TGTGCCAGCAGCTCGGAGGGATCCCAAGAGACCCAGTACTTC. Its protein product is CASSSEGSQETQYF. The chain couples TRBV5-8 to TRBJ2-5; perhaps TRBD2 as D (6 bases). V was cut by 3 bases and J by 1 base, with 10 bases left in between. The CDR3 spans 14 residues. CDR1 and CDR2 (germline): SGHTS, YDEGEE.

CDR3 nucleotide sequence: TGCGCCAGCAGCCAAGACTCCGGGACAGTTGGCAATGAGCAGTTCTTC. It encodes CASSQDSGTVGNEQFF. The V and J genes are TRBV4-3 and TRBJ2-1; 7 bases are a match to TRBD1. V trimming: 0 bases; J trimming: 6 bases; junction bases outside the gene matches: 8. The germline gives CDR1 LGHNA, CDR2 YSLEER. The CDR3 is 16 residues long.

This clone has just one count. CDR3 coding DNA: TGTGCCAGCAGCCAAGGGGGGAGGGTTTTTGGGGACTATGGCTACACCTTC. Translated: CASSQGGRVFGDYGYTF. The chain joins TRBV4-2 to TRBJ1-2; tentatively, D is TRBD1 (5 bases). The V gene lost 1 base and the J gene lost 3 bases, with 18 bases spanning the gap. There are 17 residues in the CDR3. The germline gives CDR1 LGHNA, CDR2 YNFKEQ.

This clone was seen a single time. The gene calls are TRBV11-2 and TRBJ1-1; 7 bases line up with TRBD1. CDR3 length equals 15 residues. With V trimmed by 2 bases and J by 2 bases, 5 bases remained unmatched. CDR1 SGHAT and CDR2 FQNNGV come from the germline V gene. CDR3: CASSLRAGGNTEAFF. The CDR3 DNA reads TGTGCCAGCAGCTTAAGAGCAGGGGGAAACACTGAAGCTTTCTTT.

CDR3 residues: CATSQRGQGDEKLFF. The CDR3 bases are TGTGCCACCAGCCAGAGGGGACAGGGGGATGAAAAACTGTTTTTT. V usage is TRBV15 and J usage is TRBJ1-4; TRBD1 matches 11 bases. CDR3 length: 15 amino acids. Germline CDR1 and CDR2: LNHNV and YYDKDF (reference sequence). V shed 5 bases, J shed 6 bases, and the junction held 5 bases outside the gene matches. Based on the CDR3 plus reference TRBV15 and TRBJ1-4, the full variable domain is DAMVIQNPRYQVTQFGKPVTLSCSQTLNHNVMYWYQQKSSQAPKLLFHYYDKDFNNEADTPDNFQSRRPNTSFCFLDIRSPGLGDTAMYLCATSQRGQGDEKLFFGSGTQLSVL.

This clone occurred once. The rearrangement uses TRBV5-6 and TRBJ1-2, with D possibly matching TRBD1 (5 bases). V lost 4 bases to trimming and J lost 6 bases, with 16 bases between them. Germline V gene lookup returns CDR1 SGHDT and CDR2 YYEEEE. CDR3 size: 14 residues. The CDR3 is CASSRGAGTDGYTF. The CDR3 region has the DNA TGTGCCAGCAGCCGCGGGGCAGGGACGGATGGCTACACCTTC.

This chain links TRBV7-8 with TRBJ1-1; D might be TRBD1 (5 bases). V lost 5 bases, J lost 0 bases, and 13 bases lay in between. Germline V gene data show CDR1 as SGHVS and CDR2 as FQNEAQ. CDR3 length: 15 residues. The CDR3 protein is CASSSLRVMNTEAFF. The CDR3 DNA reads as TGTGCCAGCAGCAGCCTCAGGGTAATGAACACTGAAGCTTTCTTT.

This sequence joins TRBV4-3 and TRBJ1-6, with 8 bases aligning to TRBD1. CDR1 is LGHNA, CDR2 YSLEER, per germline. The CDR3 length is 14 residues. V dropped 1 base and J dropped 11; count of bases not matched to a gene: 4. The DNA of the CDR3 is TGCGCCAGCAGCCAAGGGACAGGGATACCACCCCTCCACTTT. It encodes CASSQGTGIPPLHF.

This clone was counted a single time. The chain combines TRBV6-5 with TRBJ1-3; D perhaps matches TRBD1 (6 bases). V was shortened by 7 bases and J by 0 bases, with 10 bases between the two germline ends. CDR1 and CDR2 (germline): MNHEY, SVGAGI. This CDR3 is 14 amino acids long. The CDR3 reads CASIDRSSGNTIYF. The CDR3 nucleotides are TGTGCCAGCATCGACAGGAGCTCTGGAAACACCATATATTTT.

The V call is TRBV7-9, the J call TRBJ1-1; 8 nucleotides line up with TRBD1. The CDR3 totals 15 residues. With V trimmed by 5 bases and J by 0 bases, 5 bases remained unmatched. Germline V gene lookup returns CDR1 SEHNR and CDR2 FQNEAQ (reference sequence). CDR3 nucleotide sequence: TGTGCCAGCAGCAAGGACAGGGTGGTGAACACTGAAGCTTTCTTT. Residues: CASSKDRVVNTEAFF.

CDR3 DNA: TGTGCCAGCTCACCAAATGGGGCATCTATGGCCGGGGAGCTGTTTTTT. Its translation: CASSPNGASMAGELFF. The J gene is TRBJ2-2, the V gene TRBV18; TRBD1 might be the D (5 bases). Germline loops: CDR1 KGHSH, CDR2 LQKENI. The CDR3 spans 16 residues. V was shortened by 2 bases and J by 6 bases, with 16 bases between the two germline ends.

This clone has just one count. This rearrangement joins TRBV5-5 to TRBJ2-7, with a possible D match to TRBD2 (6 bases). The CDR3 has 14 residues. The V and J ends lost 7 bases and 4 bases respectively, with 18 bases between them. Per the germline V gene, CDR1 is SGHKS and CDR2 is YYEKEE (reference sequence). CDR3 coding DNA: TGTGCCAGCCACTCGCGGTCAGGGACTTACGAGCAGTACTTC. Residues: CASHSRSGTYEQYF.

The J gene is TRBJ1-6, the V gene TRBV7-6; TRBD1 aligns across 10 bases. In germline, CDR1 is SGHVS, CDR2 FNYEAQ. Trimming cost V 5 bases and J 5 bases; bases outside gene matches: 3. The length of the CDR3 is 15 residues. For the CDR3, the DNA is TGTGCCAGCAGCCCAGGACAGGGGGATAATTCACCCCTCCACTTT. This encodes CASSPGQGDNSPLHF.

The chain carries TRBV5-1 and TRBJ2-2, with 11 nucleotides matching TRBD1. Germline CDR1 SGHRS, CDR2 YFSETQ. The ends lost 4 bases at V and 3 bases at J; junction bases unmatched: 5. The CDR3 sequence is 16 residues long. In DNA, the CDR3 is TGCGCCAGCAGCAGGGGACAGGGGGTAGACACCGGGGAGCTGTTTTTT. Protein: CASSRGQGVDTGELFF.

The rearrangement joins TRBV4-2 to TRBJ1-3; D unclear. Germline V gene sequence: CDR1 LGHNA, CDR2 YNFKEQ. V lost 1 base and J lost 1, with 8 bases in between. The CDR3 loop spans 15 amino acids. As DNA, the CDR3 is TGTGCCAGCAGCCAAGCCGGGATATCTGGAAACACCATATATTTT. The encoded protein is CASSQAGISGNTIYF.

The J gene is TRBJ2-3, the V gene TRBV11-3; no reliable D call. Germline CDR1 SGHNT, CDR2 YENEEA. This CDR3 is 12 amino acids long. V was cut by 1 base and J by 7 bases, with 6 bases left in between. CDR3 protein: CASSLGGHTQYF. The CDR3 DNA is TGTGCCAGCAGCTTAGGTGGGCATACGCAGTATTTT.